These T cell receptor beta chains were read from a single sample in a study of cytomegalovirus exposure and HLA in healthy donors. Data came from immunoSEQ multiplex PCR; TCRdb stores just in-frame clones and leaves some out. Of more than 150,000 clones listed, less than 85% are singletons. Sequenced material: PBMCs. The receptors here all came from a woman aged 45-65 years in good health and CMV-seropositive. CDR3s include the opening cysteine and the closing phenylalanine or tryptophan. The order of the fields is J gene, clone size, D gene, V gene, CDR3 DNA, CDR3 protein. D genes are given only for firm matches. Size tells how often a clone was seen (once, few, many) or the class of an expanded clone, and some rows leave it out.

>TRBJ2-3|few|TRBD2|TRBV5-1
TGCGCCAGCAGCTTGGCTCTAGCGGGGGCCTCAGATACGCAGTATTTT
CASSLALAGASDTQYF
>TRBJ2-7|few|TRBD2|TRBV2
TGTGCCAGCAGAACTAGCGGGCGTTCCTACGAGCAGTACTTC
CASRTSGRSYEQYF
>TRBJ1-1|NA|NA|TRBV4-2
TGTGCCAGCAGCCAGATGGACAAAATTAGGACTGAAGCTTTCTTT
CASSQMDKIRTEAFF
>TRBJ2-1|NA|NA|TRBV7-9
TGTGCCAGCAGCCAACCGACAAATGAGCAGTTCTTC
CASSQPTNEQFF
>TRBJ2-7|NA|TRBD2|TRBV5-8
TGTGCCAGCAGCTGGACGGGGGGGAGCGAGCAGTACTTC
CASSWTGGSEQYF
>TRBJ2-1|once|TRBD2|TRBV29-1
TGCAGCGCCGAACGGGCGGGGGGCAATGAGCAGTTCTTC
CSAERAGGNEQFF
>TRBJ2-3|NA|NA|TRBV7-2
TGTGCCAGCAGCTTAGCGCATAGAGATACGCAGTATTTT
CASSLAHRDTQYF
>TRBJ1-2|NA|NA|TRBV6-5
TGTGCCAGCAGTTTTGGTCCAGGCTATGGCTACACCTTC
CASSFGPGYGYTF
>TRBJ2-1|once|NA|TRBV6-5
TGTGCCAGCAGCCGATTCCAGGGGAATGAGCAGTTCTTC
CASSRFQGNEQFF
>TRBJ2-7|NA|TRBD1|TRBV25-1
TGTGCCAGCAGTGGTAGGACAGGGAACTACGAGCAGTACTTC
CASSGRTGNYEQYF
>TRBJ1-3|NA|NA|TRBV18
TGTGCCAGCTCCCCCACCGGCGGATCTTTCTCTGGAAACACCATATATTTT
CASSPTGGSFSGNTIYF
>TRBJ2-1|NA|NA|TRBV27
TGTGCCAGCAGCCCCAGCGCTGGCTACAATGAGCAGTTCTTC
CASSPSAGYNEQFF
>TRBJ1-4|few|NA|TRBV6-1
TGTGCCAGCAGTGCCCAAGACAGAACTAATGAAAAACTGTTTTTT
CASSAQDRTNEKLFF
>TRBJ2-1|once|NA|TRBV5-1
TGCGCCAGCAGCTTGGTAGCCCCGGGGTCGGGGAATGAGCAGTTCTTC
CASSLVAPGSGNEQFF
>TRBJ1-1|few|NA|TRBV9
TGTGCCAGCAGCGCCTACGGGACTCCCGACACTGAAGCTTTCTTT
CASSAYGTPDTEAFF
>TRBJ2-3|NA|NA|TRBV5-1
TGCGCCAGCAGCAAGAGGGTGGAGGTCTTTAGCACAGATACGCAGTATTTT
CASSKRVEVFSTDTQYF
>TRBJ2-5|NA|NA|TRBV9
TGTGCCAGCAGCCTTCGGGACACCGGTCCTCAAGAGACCCAGTACTTC
CASSLRDTGPQETQYF
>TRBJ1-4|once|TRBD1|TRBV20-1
TGCAGTGCTAGTTACCGGGACAGGGAGATTTTT
CSASYRDREIF
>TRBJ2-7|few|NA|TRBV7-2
TGTGCCAGCAGCAGCTCGGCCCGGAGCTCCTACGAGCAGTACTTC
CASSSSARSSYEQYF
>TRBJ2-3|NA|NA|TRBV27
TGTGCCAGCAGTACCTACCCAACCATCACAGATACGCAGTATTTT
CASSTYPTITDTQYF
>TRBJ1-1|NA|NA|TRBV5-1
TGCGCCAGCAGCTTGGATGGCATTGAAGCTTTCTTT
CASSLDGIEAFF
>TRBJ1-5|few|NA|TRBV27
TGTGCCAGCAGTTTACGGGGGATCGGCAATCAGCCCCAGCATTTT
CASSLRGIGNQPQHF
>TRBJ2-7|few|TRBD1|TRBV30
TGTGCCTGGCGACAGGGCTTGGGCGAGCAGTACTTC
CAWRQGLGEQYF
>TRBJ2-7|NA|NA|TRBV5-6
TGTGCCAGCAGCTTGGGAGGTTACGAGCAGTACTTC
CASSLGGYEQYF
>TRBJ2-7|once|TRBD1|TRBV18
TGTGCCAGCTCGCCAGAGACAGGGAACTACGAGCAGTACTTC
CASSPETGNYEQYF
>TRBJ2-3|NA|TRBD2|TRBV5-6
TGTGCCAGCAGCTTGGAGCGGGGGGAGGTCACAGATACGCAGTATTTT
CASSLERGEVTDTQYF
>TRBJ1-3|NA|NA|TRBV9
TGTGCCAGCAGCGTAGGGGGGACTAGAATCTCTGGAAACACCATATATTTT
CASSVGGTRISGNTIYF
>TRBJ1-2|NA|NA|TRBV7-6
TGTGCCAGCAGCTCTCGCCCAGGGTCCTATGGCTACACCTTC
CASSSRPGSYGYTF
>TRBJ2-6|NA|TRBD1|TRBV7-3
TGTGCCAGCAGCCCGCACACAGGGGGCTCTGGGGCCAACGTCCTGACTTTC
CASSPHTGGSGANVLTF
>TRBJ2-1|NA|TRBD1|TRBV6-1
TGTGCCAGCAGTGTGGGACAGGGGGGGAATGAGCAGTTCTTC
CASSVGQGGNEQFF
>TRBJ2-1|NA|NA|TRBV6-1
TGTGCCAGCAGTGAAGGGCGCGGTCCCTACAATGAGCAGTTCTTC
CASSEGRGPYNEQFF
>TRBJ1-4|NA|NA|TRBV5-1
TGCGCCAGCAGCTTGGGGGGAGTGGGTGAAAAACTGTTTTTT
CASSLGGVGEKLFF
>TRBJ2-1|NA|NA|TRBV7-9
TGTGCCAGCAGCTTAGACACATCCTACAATGAGCAGTTCTTC
CASSLDTSYNEQFF
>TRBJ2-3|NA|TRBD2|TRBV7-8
TGTGCCAGCAGCAATGGACTAGATCGAAATACGCAGTATTTT
CASSNGLDRNTQYF
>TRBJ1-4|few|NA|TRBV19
TGTGCCAGTAGCGGAGGATCGGTTGCAACTAATGAAAAACTGTTTTTT
CASSGGSVATNEKLFF
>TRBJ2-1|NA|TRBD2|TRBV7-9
TGTGCCAGCAGCTTAAAGCTGGCAGCTAGCGGGGGAGGGAACAATGAGCAGTTCTTC
CASSLKLAASGGGNNEQFF
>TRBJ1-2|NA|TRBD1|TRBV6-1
TGTGCCAGCAGTCCCCTCGACAGGCAGGGGGCAGTCACCTTC
CASSPLDRQGAVTF
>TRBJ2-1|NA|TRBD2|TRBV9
TGTGCCAGCAGCGTAGTTCCGGGGGGGCCGAATGAGCAGTTCTTC
CASSVVPGGPNEQFF
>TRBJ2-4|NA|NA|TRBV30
TGTGCCTGGAATTCGGGGGCCAAAAACATTCAGTACTTC
CAWNSGAKNIQYF
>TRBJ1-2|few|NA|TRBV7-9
TGTGCCAGCAGCTTAGCAACCGCTATGTATGGCTACACCTTC
CASSLATAMYGYTF
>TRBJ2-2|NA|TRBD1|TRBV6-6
TGTGCCAGCGGAAGGACAGGGAACACCGGGGAGCTGTTTTTT
CASGRTGNTGELFF
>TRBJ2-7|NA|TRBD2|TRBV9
TGTGCCAGCAGCGTTGATAGCGGGGGGACGTACGGCCACGAGCAGTACTTC
CASSVDSGGTYGHEQYF
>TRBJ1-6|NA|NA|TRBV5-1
TGCGCCAGCAGCCTGAACAGGGACGGTTCACCCCTCCACTTT
CASSLNRDGSPLHF
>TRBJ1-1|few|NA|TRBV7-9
TGTGCCAGCAGCTTAGCTGACACGGGAGAAGCTTTCTTT
CASSLADTGEAFF
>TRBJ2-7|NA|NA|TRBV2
TGTGCCAGCAGTCCAATTGAGCAGTACTTC
CASSPIEQYF
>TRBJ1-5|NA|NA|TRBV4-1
TGCGCCAGCAGCCAAGAATGGAGCCTCAATCAGCCCCAGCATTTT
CASSQEWSLNQPQHF
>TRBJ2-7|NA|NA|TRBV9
TGTGCCAGCAGCGCAGTCGCCTCGACAGGCGCCTACGAGCAGTACTTC
CASSAVASTGAYEQYF
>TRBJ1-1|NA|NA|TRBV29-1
TGCAGCGCCGCCAAAGGCGGGGGTACTGAAGCTTTCTTT
CSAAKGGGTEAFF
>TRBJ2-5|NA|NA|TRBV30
TGTGCCTGGAGCCAGGGGGGAGAGACCCAGTACTTC
CAWSQGGETQYF
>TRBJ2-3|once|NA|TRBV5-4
TGTGCCAGCAGCTTGGTGTCGAGCACAGATACGCAGTATTTT
CASSLVSSTDTQYF
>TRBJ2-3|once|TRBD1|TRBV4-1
TGCGCCAGCAGCCAACTATGGGGACAGGCATCCACAGATACGCAGTATTTT
CASSQLWGQASTDTQYF
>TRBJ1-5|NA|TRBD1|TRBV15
TGTGCCACCAGCAGAGATCCCAGGGGGAACAATCAGCCCCAGCATTTT
CATSRDPRGNNQPQHF
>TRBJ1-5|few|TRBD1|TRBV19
TGTGCCAGTAGGGACAGGGGGCTTCAGCCCCAGCATTTT
CASRDRGLQPQHF
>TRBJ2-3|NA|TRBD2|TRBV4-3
TGCGCCAGCAGCCAAGATCGCCGAGATCTAGCGGGGGGGTCTAGCACAGATACGCAGTATTTT
CASSQDRRDLAGGSSTDTQYF